A selection of T cell receptor beta chains follows, all from one sample in a study of cytomegalovirus exposure and HLA in healthy donors. The assay was immunoSEQ multiplex PCR, and TCRdb's table has in-frame clones only and misses some. The sample holds roughly 190,000 clones, roughly 73% seen once. Sequenced material: PBMCs. Receptor source: a woman in her twenties or thirties in good health and CMV-seropositive. CDR3s include the opening cysteine and the closing phenylalanine or tryptophan. The D gene is left open where the match is weak. Clone size is given for some rows only: seen once, a few or many times, or a class if the clone is expanded.

clone size: .; V gene: TRBV30; D gene: TRBD1; J gene: TRBJ2-7; CDR3 protein: CAWSDTGAEQYF; CDR3 DNA: TGTGCCTGGAGTGATACAGGGGCCGAGCAGTACTTC
clone size: .; V gene: TRBV6-5; D gene: .; J gene: TRBJ2-5; CDR3 protein: CASSYAGRETQYF; CDR3 DNA: TGTGCCAGCAGTTACGCGGGGCGAGAGACCCAGTACTTC
clone size: few; V gene: TRBV7-2; D gene: .; J gene: TRBJ1-6; CDR3 protein: CASGPWGVDSPLHF; CDR3 DNA: TGTGCCAGCGGCCCATGGGGAGTGGATTCACCCCTCCACTTT
clone size: .; V gene: TRBV5-1; D gene: TRBD1; J gene: TRBJ1-4; CDR3 protein: CASSLGDRANEKLFF; CDR3 DNA: TGCGCCAGCAGCTTGGGGGACAGGGCTAATGAAAAACTGTTTTTT
clone size: few; V gene: TRBV9; D gene: .; J gene: TRBJ1-6; CDR3 protein: CASSGGEGSSYNSPLHF; CDR3 DNA: TGTGCCAGCAGCGGGGGGGAGGGGAGCTCCTATAATTCACCCCTCCACTTT
clone size: .; V gene: TRBV7-9; D gene: .; J gene: TRBJ1-2; CDR3 protein: CASIRTGDYGYTF; CDR3 DNA: TGTGCCAGCATCCGGACTGGGGACTATGGCTACACCTTC
clone size: .; V gene: TRBV7-9; D gene: TRBD2; J gene: TRBJ2-7; CDR3 protein: CASSPGGARGGHYEQYF; CDR3 DNA: TGTGCCAGCAGCCCCGGTGGGGCGCGGGGGGGCCACTACGAGCAGTACTTC
clone size: .; V gene: TRBV11-2; D gene: .; J gene: TRBJ1-1; CDR3 protein: CASSLLSLDTEAFF; CDR3 DNA: TGTGCCAGCAGCCTGCTGAGTTTGGACACTGAAGCTTTCTTT
clone size: .; V gene: TRBV9; D gene: TRBD2; J gene: TRBJ2-7; CDR3 protein: CASSTTSGRAHEQYF; CDR3 DNA: TGTGCCAGCAGCACCACTAGCGGGAGGGCCCACGAGCAGTACTTC
clone size: .; V gene: TRBV5-1; D gene: .; J gene: TRBJ1-5; CDR3 protein: CASSLAGEHQPQHF; CDR3 DNA: TGCGCCAGCAGCTTGGCAGGGGAGCATCAGCCCCAGCATTTT
clone size: .; V gene: TRBV5-1; D gene: TRBD1; J gene: TRBJ2-5; CDR3 protein: CASSSRDRGQETQYF; CDR3 DNA: TGCGCCAGCAGCTCCCGGGACAGGGGGCAAGAGACCCAGTACTTC
clone size: .; V gene: TRBV7-6; D gene: .; J gene: TRBJ1-5; CDR3 protein: CASSSTKGRLQGAIQPQHF; CDR3 DNA: TGTGCCAGCAGCTCCACTAAAGGCCGGCTACAAGGGGCAATCCAGCCCCAGCATTTT
clone size: .; V gene: TRBV27; D gene: .; J gene: TRBJ1-2; CDR3 protein: CASSPRGLGGYTF; CDR3 DNA: TGTGCCAGCAGCCCCAGGGGTTTGGGCGGCTACACCTTC
clone size: .; V gene: TRBV5-1; D gene: .; J gene: TRBJ2-5; CDR3 protein: CASSLLPTSNLSQYF; CDR3 DNA: TGCGCCAGCAGCTTGCTCCCAACTAGCAATTTGTCCCAGTACTTC
clone size: .; V gene: TRBV9; D gene: TRBD1; J gene: TRBJ2-2; CDR3 protein: CASSLRTGDGELFF; CDR3 DNA: TGTGCCAGCAGCCTTCGGACAGGGGACGGGGAGCTGTTTTTT
clone size: .; V gene: TRBV7-5; D gene: .; J gene: TRBJ2-5; CDR3 protein: CARSLCGSRGSEETQYF; CDR3 DNA: TGTGCCAGAAGCTTATGTGGGAGTAGGGGGTCAGAAGAGACCCAGTACTTC
clone size: .; V gene: TRBV5-5; D gene: TRBD1; J gene: TRBJ1-1; CDR3 protein: CASSLAAGTVKGAFF; CDR3 DNA: TGTGCCAGCAGCTTGGCCGCAGGGACAGTCAAAGGAGCTTTCTTT
clone size: few; V gene: TRBV7-9; D gene: TRBD2; J gene: TRBJ2-1; CDR3 protein: CASSNSGGPREQFF; CDR3 DNA: TGTGCCAGCAGTAATTCGGGAGGGCCGAGAGAGCAGTTCTTC
clone size: .; V gene: TRBV9; D gene: TRBD2; J gene: TRBJ2-3; CDR3 protein: CASSPRGGRTGTDTQYF; CDR3 DNA: TGTGCCAGCAGCCCCCGGGGGGGGAGGACCGGCACAGATACGCAGTATTTT
clone size: .; V gene: TRBV6-4; D gene: .; J gene: TRBJ1-1; CDR3 protein: CASSYREGTEAFF; CDR3 DNA: TGTGCCAGCAGCTACAGGGAGGGAACTGAAGCTTTCTTT
clone size: few; V gene: TRBV5-1; D gene: .; J gene: TRBJ2-5; CDR3 protein: CASSSGRGPDTQYF; CDR3 DNA: TGCGCCAGCAGCTCCGGGAGGGGGCCAGATACCCAGTACTTC
clone size: .; V gene: TRBV19; D gene: TRBD2; J gene: TRBJ2-7; CDR3 protein: CASSVSWEGREQYF; CDR3 DNA: TGTGCCAGTAGTGTAAGCTGGGAGGGGCGCGAGCAGTACTTC
clone size: .; V gene: TRBV5-6; D gene: TRBD2; J gene: TRBJ2-7; CDR3 protein: CASSFVRDYFYEQYF; CDR3 DNA: TGTGCCAGCAGCTTCGTCCGGGACTATTTCTACGAGCAGTACTTC
clone size: few; V gene: TRBV7-3; D gene: .; J gene: TRBJ2-2; CDR3 protein: CASSPGQNTGELFF; CDR3 DNA: TGTGCCAGCAGCCCCGGACAGAACACCGGGGAGCTGTTTTTT